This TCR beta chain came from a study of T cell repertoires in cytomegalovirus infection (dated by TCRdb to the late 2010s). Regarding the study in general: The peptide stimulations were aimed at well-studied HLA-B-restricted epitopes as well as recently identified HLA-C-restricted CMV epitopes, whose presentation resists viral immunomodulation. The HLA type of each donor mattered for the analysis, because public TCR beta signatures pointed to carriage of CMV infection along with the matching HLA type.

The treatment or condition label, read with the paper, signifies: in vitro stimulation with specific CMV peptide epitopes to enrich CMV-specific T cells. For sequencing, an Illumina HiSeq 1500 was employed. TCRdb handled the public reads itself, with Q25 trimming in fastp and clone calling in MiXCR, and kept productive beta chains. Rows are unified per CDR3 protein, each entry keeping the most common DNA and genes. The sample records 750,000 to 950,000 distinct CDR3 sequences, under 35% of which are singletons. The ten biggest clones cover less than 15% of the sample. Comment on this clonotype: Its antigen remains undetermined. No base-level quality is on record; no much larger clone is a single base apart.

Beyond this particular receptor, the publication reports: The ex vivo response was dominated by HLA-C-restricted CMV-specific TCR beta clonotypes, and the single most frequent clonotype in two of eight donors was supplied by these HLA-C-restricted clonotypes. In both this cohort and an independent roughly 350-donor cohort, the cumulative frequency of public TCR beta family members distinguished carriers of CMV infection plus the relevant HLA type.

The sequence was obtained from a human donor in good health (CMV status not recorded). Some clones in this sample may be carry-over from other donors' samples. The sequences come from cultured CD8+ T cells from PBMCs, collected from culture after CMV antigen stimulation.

Here is the DNA: TGTGCCAGCAGCCAAGGTGGCAGGATGGACACCGGGGAGCTGTTTTTT. It translates to CASSQGGRMDTGELFF. The chain couples TRBV14 to TRBJ2-2; no D segment can be confidently identified. The CDR3 spans 16 residues, from the cysteine through the phenylalanine. CDR3 DNA only is kept here, 48 bases in frame from base 1. The germline V gene sets CDR1 to SGHDN and CDR2 to FVKESK. The junction shows trimming of 1 base on V and 3 bases on J, plus 12 bases between the germline ends.